The 14 T cell receptor beta chains below come from one sample, sequenced in a study of cytomegalovirus exposure and HLA in healthy donors. PCR employed 60 Vbeta and 13 Jbeta primers. Profiling relied on immunoSEQ multiplex PCR, and the TCRdb table lists in-frame clones only, not all of them. The repertoire holds 110,000 to 150,000 clones, with roughly four fifths as singletons. Sequenced: PBMCs. Receptors originate from a woman aged 40 to 55 in good health and CMV-seronegative.

This clone came up once. The chain combines TRBV28 with TRBJ1-1, with D maybe TRBD1 (5 bases). Germline-derived CDR1 and CDR2 are MDHEN and SYDVKM. This CDR3 region has 14 residues. Trimming removed 2 bases at V and 3 bases at J, with 10 bases between. CDR3 residues: CASSLIGEDTEAFF. The DNA for the CDR3 is TGTGCCAGCAGTTTAATAGGGGAGGACACTGAAGCTTTCTTT.

This clone occurred once. This sequence joins TRBV7-3 and TRBJ2-1, with TRBD2 matching 10 bases. Trimming removed 5 bases from V and 2 bases from J; junction bases left unmatched: 6. This CDR3 is 16 amino acids long. The germline CDR1 and CDR2 sequences are SGHTA and FQGTGA. Written as DNA, the CDR3 is TGTGCCAGCAGCACTTCCGGGACTAGCGCCTACAATGAGCAGTTCTTC. It specifies CASSTSGTSAYNEQFF.

The rearrangement uses TRBV6-1 and TRBJ2-3, with D possibly being TRBD1 (7 bases). The germline V gene encodes CDR1 MNHNS and CDR2 SASEGT. The CDR3 runs 16 residues. V was shortened by 2 bases and J by 3 bases, with 15 bases between the two germline ends. CDR3 sequence (DNA): TGTGCCAGCAGTGAACCAGGGGGGATTGGGACAGATACGCAGTATTTT. It is translated as CASSEPGGIGTDTQYF.

DNA of the CDR3: TGTGCCAGCAGGGAACAGGGTGGGCCCCAGCATTTT. This gives the protein CASREQGGPQHF. The chain carries TRBV6-5 and TRBJ1-5, with D perhaps matching TRBD1 (6 bases). V dropped 6 bases and J dropped 9 bases, with 12 bases sitting between them. The CDR3 length is 12 residues. Germline V CDR1 and CDR2: MNHEY, SVGAGI.

This clone was counted once. The chain couples TRBV7-2 to TRBJ2-7; D is undetermined. Per germline, CDR1 SGHTA and CDR2 FQGNSA. The CDR3 has 15 residues. With 2 bases removed from V and 0 bases from J, the gap between germline ends came to 11 bases. The CDR3 DNA sequence: TGTGCCAGCAGCTTAAGAGTGATAAGCTCCTACGAGCAGTACTTC. Encoded protein: CASSLRVISSYEQYF.

This clone showed up just once. This chain links TRBV5-4 with TRBJ2-7; D gene unclear. The length of the CDR3 is 13 residues. Germline-derived CDR1 and CDR2 are SGHNT and YYREEE (reference sequence). Between the trimmed V and J ends, which lost 1 base and 2 bases, there was a span of 7 bases. This chain's CDR3 is CASSLPATYEQYF. The DNA for the CDR3 is TGTGCCAGCAGCTTGCCCGCTACCTACGAGCAGTACTTC.

There are a few counts of this clone. The chain has TRBV27 and TRBJ2-7, with TRBD1 matching 7 bases. Germline values: CDR1 MNHEY, CDR2 SMNVEV (reference sequence). The V and J ends lost 2 bases and 0 bases, in that order; junction bases with no gene match: 4. This CDR3 region has 15 residues. The CDR3 reads CASSLRGQPSYEQYF. The CDR3 DNA follows: TGTGCCAGCAGTTTAAGGGGACAGCCCTCCTACGAGCAGTACTTC.

This clone came up a few times. The rearrangement uses TRBV5-1 and TRBJ2-7; 7 bases are a match to TRBD2. V trimming: 0 bases; J trimming: 3 bases; junction bases outside the gene matches: 3. This CDR3 has 14 amino acids. The germline gives CDR1 SGHRS, CDR2 YFSETQ. CDR3: CASSLAGGDYEQYF. The CDR3 region has the DNA TGCGCCAGCAGCTTGGCGGGGGGAGACTACGAGCAGTACTTC.

This clone appeared once. The chain uses TRBV28 and TRBJ1-5, with 8 bases lining up with TRBD1. The CDR3 runs 14 residues. Germline values: CDR1 MDHEN, CDR2 SYDVKM. The ends lost 5 bases at V and 7 bases at J; junction bases unmatched: 7. In nucleotides, the CDR3 is TGTGCCAGCAGTAAGGACAGGGAGGCGCAGCCCCAGCATTTT. Its translation is CASSKDREAQPQHF.

Turning to this clone: This sample also contains other DNA sequences that code for the same CDR3. J is TRBJ2-2 and V is TRBV7-2; TRBD1 might be the D (5 bases). The CDR3 loop spans 17 amino acids. Trimming pared 5 bases from V and 0 bases from J, leaving 16 bases between. The germline gives CDR1 SGHTA, CDR2 FQGNSA. The CDR3 DNA reads TGTGCCAGCAGCCCCTGGCCAGGGAATACGAACACCGGGGAGCTGTTTTTT. Protein: CASSPWPGNTNTGELFF.

The V call is TRBV5-6, the J call TRBJ1-1; D uncertain. CDR3 length: 15 amino acids. Germline V gene data show CDR1 as SGHDT and CDR2 as YYEEEE. The germline V and J ends were trimmed by 0 bases and 0 bases, with 9 bases remaining between them. The CDR3 sequence is CASSLDLGMNTEAFF. DNA of the CDR3: TGTGCCAGCAGCTTGGATCTAGGTATGAACACTGAAGCTTTCTTT. The whole variable domain, filled in from reference TRBV5-6 and TRBJ1-1, reads DAGVTQSPTHLIKTRGQQVTLRCSPKSGHDTVSWYQQALGQGPQFIFQYYEEEERQRGNFPDRFSGHQFPNYSSELNVNALLLGDSALYLCASSLDLGMNTEAFFGQGTRLTVV.

This clone is a singleton in its sample. The chain couples TRBV5-1 to TRBJ1-1; D is possibly TRBD1 (5 bases). Germline CDR1 reads SGHRS; CDR2 reads YFSETQ. V was trimmed by 4 bases and J by 0 bases, leaving 10 bases between them. The CDR3 sequence is 14 residues long. CDR3 sequence (DNA): TGCGCCAGCAGCGGAGGGACCGTGAACACTGAAGCTTTCTTT. Protein sequence: CASSGGTVNTEAFF. Combining the CDR3 with reference TRBV5-1 and TRBJ1-1 gives the whole variable domain KAGVTQTPRYLIKTRGQQVTLSCSPISGHRSVSWYQQTPGQGLQFLFEYFSETQRNKGNFPGRFSGRQFSNSRSEMNVSTLELGDSALYLCASSGGTVNTEAFFGQGTRLTVV.

The chain carries TRBV11-2 and TRBJ2-1; D not certain. The CDR3 sequence is 14 residues long. Germline-derived CDR1 and CDR2 are SGHAT and FQNNGV. V was pared by 0 bases and J by 9 bases, with 12 bases between. In nucleotides, the CDR3 is TGTGCCAGCAGCTTAGACTATGGTTCTGGTGAGCAGTTCTTC. This encodes CASSLDYGSGEQFF. The full variable domain, in which reference TRBV11-2 and TRBJ2-1 provide the parts outside the CDR3, is EAGVAQSPRYKIIEKRQSVAFWCNPISGHATLYWYQQILGQGPKLLIQFQNNGVVDDSQLPKDRFSAERLKGVDSTLKIQPAKLEDSAVYLCASSLDYGSGEQFFGPGTRLTVL.

The chain has TRBV27 and TRBJ2-2, with a possible D match to TRBD2 (7 bases). Germline-derived CDR1 and CDR2 are MNHEY and SMNVEV (reference sequence). Trimming cost V 6 bases and J 7 bases, with 18 bases left between them. The CDR3 has 15 residues. The CDR3 region is CASSPWGGAGGELFF. As DNA, the CDR3 is TGTGCCAGCAGCCCTTGGGGGGGGGCCGGCGGGGAGCTGTTTTTT.